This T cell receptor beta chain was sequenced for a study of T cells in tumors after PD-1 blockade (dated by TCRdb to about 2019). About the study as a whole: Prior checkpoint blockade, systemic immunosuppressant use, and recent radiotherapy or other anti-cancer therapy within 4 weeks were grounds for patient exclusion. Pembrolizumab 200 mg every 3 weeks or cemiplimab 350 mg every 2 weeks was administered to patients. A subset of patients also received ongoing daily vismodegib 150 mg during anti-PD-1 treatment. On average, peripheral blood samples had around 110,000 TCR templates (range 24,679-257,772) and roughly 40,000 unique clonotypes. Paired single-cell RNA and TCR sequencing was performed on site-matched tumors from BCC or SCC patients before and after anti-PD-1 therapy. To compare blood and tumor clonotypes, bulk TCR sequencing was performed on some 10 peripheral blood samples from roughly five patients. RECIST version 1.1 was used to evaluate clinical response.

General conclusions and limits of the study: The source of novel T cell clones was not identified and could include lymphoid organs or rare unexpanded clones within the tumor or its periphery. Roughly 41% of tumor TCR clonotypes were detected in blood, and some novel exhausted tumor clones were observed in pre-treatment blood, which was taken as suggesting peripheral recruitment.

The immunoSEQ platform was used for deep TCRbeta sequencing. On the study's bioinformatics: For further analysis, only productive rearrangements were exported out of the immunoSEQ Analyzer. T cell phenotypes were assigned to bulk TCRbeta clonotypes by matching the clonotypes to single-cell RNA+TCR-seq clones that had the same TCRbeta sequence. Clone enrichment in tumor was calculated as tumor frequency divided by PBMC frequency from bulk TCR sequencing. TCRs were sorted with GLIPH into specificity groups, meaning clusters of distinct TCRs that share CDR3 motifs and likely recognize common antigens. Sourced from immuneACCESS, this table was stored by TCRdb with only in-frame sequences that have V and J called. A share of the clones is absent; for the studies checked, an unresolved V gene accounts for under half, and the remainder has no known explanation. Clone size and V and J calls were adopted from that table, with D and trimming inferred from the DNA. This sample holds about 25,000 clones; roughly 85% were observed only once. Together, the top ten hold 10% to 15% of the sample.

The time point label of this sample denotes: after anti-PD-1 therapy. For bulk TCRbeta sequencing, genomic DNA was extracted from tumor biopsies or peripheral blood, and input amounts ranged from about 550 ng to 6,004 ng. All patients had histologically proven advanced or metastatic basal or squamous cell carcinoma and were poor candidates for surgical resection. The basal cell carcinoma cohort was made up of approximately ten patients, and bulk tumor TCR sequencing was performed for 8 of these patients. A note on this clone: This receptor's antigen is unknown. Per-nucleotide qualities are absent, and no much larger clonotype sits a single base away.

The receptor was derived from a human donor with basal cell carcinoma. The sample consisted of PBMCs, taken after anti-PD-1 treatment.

The DNA sequence reads TGCGCCAGCAGCCTTGGGCGGCAGGATACGCAGTATTTT. This yields the protein CASSLGRQDTQYF. The chain is made from TRBV4-1 and TRBJ2-3, with no confident D gene call. At the junction V is shortened by 4 bases and J by 6 bases, with 11 bases in between. Inclusive of the bounding cysteine and phenylalanine, the CDR3 is 13 residues long. Here the CDR3 DNA is all that survives: 39 bases in frame from base 1. CDR1 and CDR2 were assigned from the germline V gene as MGHRA and YSYEKL.